The clone carrying this T cell receptor (beta chain) was observed once. Its antigen is as yet unknown. The data stem from a study of cytomegalovirus exposure and HLA in healthy donors. The PCR employed 60 Vbeta primers together with 13 Jbeta primers. Using immunoSEQ multiplex PCR, the repertoire was profiled, and TCRdb retains in-frame clones only, with some absent. Here the sample spans 85,000 to 130,000 clones, under 80% being singletons. Study findings and constraints: Cytomegalovirus-associated status was assigned to roughly 160 TCR beta chains. Analysis was carried out at a later point, and it linked a missense DCLRE1C variant to TCR beta V- and J-gene trimming. Later analysis suggested links between common viral pathogens and several top significant clusters.

V dropped 0 bases and J dropped 7 bases, with 16 bases sitting between them. Germline assignment: CDR1 LNHNV and CDR2 YYDKDF (reference sequence). This CDR3 contains 15 residues. This receptor was obtained from a woman between 18 and 30 years old in good health and CMV-seropositive. The sequenced material came from PBMCs. The V gene is TRBV15, the J gene TRBJ2-7; D is uncertain. The CDR3 coding sequence is TGTGCCACCAGCAGAGACCTAGGAACGGCTGGAGAGCAGTACTTC. It specifies CATSRDLGTAGEQYF. Drawing the rest from reference TRBV15 and TRBJ2-7, the complete variable domain is DAMVIQNPRYQVTQFGKPVTLSCSQTLNHNVMYWYQQKSSQAPKLLFHYYDKDFNNEADTPDNFQSRRPNTSFCFLDIRSPGLGDTAMYLCATSRDLGTAGEQYFGPGTRLTVT.